The T cell receptor beta chain described here comes from a study of T cell repertoires in cytomegalovirus infection. Study summary: Both a matching HLA type and CMV infection were indicated by public TCR beta signatures. Broader study findings: Adding up the frequency of public TCR beta families identified people who carried CMV plus the relevant HLA. HLA-C-restricted, CMV-specific TCR beta clonotypes were dominant ex vivo.

This CDR3 region has 14 residues. Germline CDR1 LNHDA, CDR2 SQIVND (reference sequence). The V end lost 5 bases, the J end lost 6 bases, and 11 bases lay between the germline ends. This clonotype was found many times. Its specificity is unknown. Using its own MiXCR run on the reads, TCRdb lists one record per CDR3 protein. The sample has some 940,000 distinct CDR3 sequences, 31% seen once. The origin of this receptor is a human donor in good health (CMV status not recorded). Some clones in this sample may be carry-over from other donors' samples. The sample was cultured CD8+ T cells from PBMCs, taken from culture after CMV antigen stimulation. This rearrangement joins TRBV19 to TRBJ1-6; no definite D call. The CDR3 DNA is TGTGCCAGTAGTGTTCAGCGCAGTAATTCACCCCTCCACTTT. Translating gives CASSVQRSNSPLHF.